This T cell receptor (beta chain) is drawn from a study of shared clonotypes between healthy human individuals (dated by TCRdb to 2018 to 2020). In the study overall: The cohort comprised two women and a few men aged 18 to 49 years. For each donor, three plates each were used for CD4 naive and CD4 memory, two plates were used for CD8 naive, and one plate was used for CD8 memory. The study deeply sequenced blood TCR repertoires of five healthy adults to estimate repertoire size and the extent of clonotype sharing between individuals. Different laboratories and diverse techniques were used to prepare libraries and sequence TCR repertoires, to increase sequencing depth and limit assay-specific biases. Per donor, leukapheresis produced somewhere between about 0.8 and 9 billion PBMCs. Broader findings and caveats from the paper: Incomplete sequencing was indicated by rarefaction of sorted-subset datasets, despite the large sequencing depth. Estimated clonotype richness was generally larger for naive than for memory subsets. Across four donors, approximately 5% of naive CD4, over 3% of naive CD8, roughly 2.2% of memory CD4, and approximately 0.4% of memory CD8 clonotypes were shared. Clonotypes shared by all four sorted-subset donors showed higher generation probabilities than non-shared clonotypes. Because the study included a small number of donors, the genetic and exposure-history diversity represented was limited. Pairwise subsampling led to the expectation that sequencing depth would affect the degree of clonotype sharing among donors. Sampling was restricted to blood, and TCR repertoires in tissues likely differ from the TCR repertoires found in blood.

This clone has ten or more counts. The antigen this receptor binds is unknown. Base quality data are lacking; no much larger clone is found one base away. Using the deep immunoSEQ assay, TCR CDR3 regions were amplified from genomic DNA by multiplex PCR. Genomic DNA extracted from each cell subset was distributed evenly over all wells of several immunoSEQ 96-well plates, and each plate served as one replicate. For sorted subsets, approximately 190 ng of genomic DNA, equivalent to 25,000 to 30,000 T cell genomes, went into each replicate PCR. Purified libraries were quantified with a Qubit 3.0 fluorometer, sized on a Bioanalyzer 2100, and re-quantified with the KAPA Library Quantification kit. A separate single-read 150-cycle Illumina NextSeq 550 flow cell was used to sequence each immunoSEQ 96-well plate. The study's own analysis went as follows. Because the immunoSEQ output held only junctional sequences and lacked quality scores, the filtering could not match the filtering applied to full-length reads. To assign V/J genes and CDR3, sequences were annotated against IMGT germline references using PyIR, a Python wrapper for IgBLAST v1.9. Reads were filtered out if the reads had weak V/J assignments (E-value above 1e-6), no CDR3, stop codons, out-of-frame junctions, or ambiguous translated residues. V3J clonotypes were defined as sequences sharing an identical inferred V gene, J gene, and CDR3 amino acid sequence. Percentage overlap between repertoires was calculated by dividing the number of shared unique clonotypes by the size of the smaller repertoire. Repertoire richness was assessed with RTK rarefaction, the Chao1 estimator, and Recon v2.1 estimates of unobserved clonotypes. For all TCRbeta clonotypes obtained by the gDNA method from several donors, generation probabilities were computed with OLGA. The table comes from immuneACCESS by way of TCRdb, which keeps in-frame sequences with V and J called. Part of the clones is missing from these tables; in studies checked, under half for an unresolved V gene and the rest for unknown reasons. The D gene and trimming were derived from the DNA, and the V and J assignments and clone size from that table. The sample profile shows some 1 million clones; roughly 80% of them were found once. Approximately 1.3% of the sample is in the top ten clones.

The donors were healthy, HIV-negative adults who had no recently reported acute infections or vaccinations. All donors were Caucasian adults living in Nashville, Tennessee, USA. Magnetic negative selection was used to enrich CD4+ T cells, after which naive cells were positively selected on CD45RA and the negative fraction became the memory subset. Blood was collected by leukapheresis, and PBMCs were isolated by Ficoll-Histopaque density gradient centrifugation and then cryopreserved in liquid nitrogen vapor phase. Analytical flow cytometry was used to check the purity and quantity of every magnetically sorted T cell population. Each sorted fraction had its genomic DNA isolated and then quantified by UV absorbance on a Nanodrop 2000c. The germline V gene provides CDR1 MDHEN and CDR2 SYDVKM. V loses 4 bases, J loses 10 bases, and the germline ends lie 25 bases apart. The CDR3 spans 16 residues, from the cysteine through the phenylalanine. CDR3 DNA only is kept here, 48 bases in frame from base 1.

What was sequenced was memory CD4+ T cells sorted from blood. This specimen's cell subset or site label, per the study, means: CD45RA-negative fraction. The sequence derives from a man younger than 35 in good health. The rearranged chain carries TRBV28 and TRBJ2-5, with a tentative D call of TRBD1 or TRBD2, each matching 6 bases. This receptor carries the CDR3 CASSWNGLGGKSGQYF. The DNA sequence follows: TGTGCCAGCAGTTGGAACGGCCTAGGGGGGAAGAGCGGCCAGTACTTC.